The rows below give T cell receptor beta chains drawn from one sample of a study of blood T cell repertoires in COVID-19. Profiling relied on immunoSEQ multiplex PCR, and the TCRdb table lists in-frame clones only, not all of them. This repertoire shows more than 35,000 clones, roughly 85% found once; its top ten account for approximately 9.1%. Sequencing input: peripheral blood. These receptors were obtained from a human donor in a cohort sampled during active COVID-19. The CDR3 runs from the conserved cysteine through the conserved F or W. Each record gives: V gene, D gene, J gene, clone size, CDR3 DNA, CDR3 protein. D genes are given only for firm matches. Size is omitted from some rows. Given values are once, few, many or a class for expanded clones.

V: TRBV5-4
D: TRBD1
J: TRBJ1-2
size: NA
DNA: TGTGCCAGCAGCCTAACGACAGGGGTTTTTGGCTACACCTTC
CDR3: CASSLTTGVFGYTF

V: TRBV7-2
D: NA
J: TRBJ1-5
size: NA
DNA: TGTGCCAGCAGCTTAGGCTATAGCAATCAGCCCCAGCATTTT
CDR3: CASSLGYSNQPQHF

V: TRBV6-6
D: NA
J: TRBJ2-5
size: NA
DNA: TGTGCCAGCACGCGCAGCGGTGAGACCCAGTACTTC
CDR3: CASTRSGETQYF

V: TRBV5-1
D: NA
J: TRBJ2-7
size: NA
DNA: TGCGCCAGCAGCCGGGCCCCCGGGGGCGAGCAGTACTTC
CDR3: CASSRAPGGEQYF

V: TRBV4-2
D: NA
J: TRBJ1-5
size: few
DNA: TGTGCCAGCAGCCAAGAGGTGGCCGCCAGGGCTCAGCCCCAGCATTTT
CDR3: CASSQEVAARAQPQHF

V: TRBV28
D: TRBD1
J: TRBJ1-2
size: NA
DNA: TGTGCCAGCAGTTCGACAGGGGTTTACAGACAGTATGGCTACACCTTC
CDR3: CASSSTGVYRQYGYTF

V: TRBV11-2
D: NA
J: TRBJ1-6
size: NA
DNA: TGTGCCAGCAGCTTAGCCCTTAAGGGGCCCTCCTATAATTCACCCCTCCACTTT
CDR3: CASSLALKGPSYNSPLHF

V: TRBV6-2/TRBV6-3
D: TRBD1
J: TRBJ2-3
size: NA
DNA: TGTGCCAGCAGTCGGGGTCCCGGGACAGGGGCGGGGGCAGATACGCAGTATTTT
CDR3: CASSRGPGTGAGADTQYF

V: TRBV18
D: NA
J: TRBJ1-1
size: NA
DNA: TGTGCCAGCTCCTTGAGCAGGGAGGGGACTGAAGCTTTCTTT
CDR3: CASSLSREGTEAFF

V: TRBV30
D: TRBD1
J: TRBJ1-5
size: NA
DNA: TGTGCCTGGGACAGGGGGGGTATCAATCAGCCCCAGCATTTT
CDR3: CAWDRGGINQPQHF

V: TRBV5-6
D: NA
J: TRBJ2-7
size: NA
DNA: TGTGCCAGCAGCCGAAGGGCCAGGGAGGTTGGCGAGCAGTACTTC
CDR3: CASSRRAREVGEQYF

V: TRBV2
D: NA
J: TRBJ1-1
size: once
DNA: TGTGCCAGCAGTGAAAATCTTGAAGCTTTCTTT
CDR3: CASSENLEAFF

V: TRBV19
D: TRBD1
J: TRBJ1-2
size: NA
DNA: TGTGCCAGTAGGGGGGTTCCACAGGGGAAGGACTATGGCTACACCTTC
CDR3: CASRGVPQGKDYGYTF

V: TRBV13
D: TRBD1
J: TRBJ1-6
size: once
DNA: TGTGCCAGCAGTTACCGGACAGGGGATAATTCACCCCTCCACTTT
CDR3: CASSYRTGDNSPLHF

V: TRBV2
D: TRBD1
J: TRBJ2-7
size: NA
DNA: TGTGCCAGCAGTGAATTGGGACAGAGCTCCTACGAGCAGTACTTC
CDR3: CASSELGQSSYEQYF

V: TRBV18
D: NA
J: TRBJ2-1
size: NA
DNA: TGTGCCAGCTCACCGCTACAGGGTTCCTACAATGAGCAGTTCTTC
CDR3: CASSPLQGSYNEQFF

V: TRBV27
D: TRBD2
J: TRBJ2-1
size: NA
DNA: TGTGCCAGCAGTTCACCCCCCGGACTAGCGGGGGTTGAGCAGTTCTTC
CDR3: CASSSPPGLAGVEQFF

V: TRBV18
D: TRBD1
J: TRBJ2-5
size: NA
DNA: TGTGCCACAACCTTGGACAGGGTAGAGACCCAGTACTTC
CDR3: CATTLDRVETQYF

V: TRBV28
D: TRBD1
J: TRBJ2-7
size: NA
DNA: TGTGCCAGCAGTTTACATGGGACAGGGAGGCCCTACGAGCAGTACTTC
CDR3: CASSLHGTGRPYEQYF

V: TRBV6-5
D: TRBD1
J: TRBJ1-1
size: NA
DNA: TGTGCCAGCTCCGCCCCGGACAGGTTGAACACTGAAGCTTTCTTT
CDR3: CASSAPDRLNTEAFF

V: TRBV30
D: NA
J: TRBJ1-2
size: once
DNA: TGTGCCTGGAATCGAAGCCCTTTAGGAACAGGTGGATTAGACTATGGCTACACCTTC
CDR3: CAWNRSPLGTGGLDYGYTF

V: TRBV15
D: NA
J: TRBJ1-1
size: NA
DNA: TGTGCCACCAGCAGTCAGGTGAACACTGAAGCTTTCTTT
CDR3: CATSSQVNTEAFF

V: TRBV5-1
D: TRBD2
J: TRBJ2-5
size: NA
DNA: TGCGCCAGCAGCTTCGGACTAGCGGGAGGGATTAGGGAGACCCAGTACTTC
CDR3: CASSFGLAGGIRETQYF